This entry concerns a single T cell receptor (beta chain). Antigen: not known. This sample is drawn from a study of beta chain features in type 1 diabetes. Study summary: When patients were set against healthy donors, age, gender and cell yields were similar. Study-wide results and caveats: Comparison showed that naive, central memory and Treg TCRB repertoires appeared more similar among patients than among healthy donors. Patients with type 1 diabetes carried fewer insertions and had more deletions at their VDJ junctions. Significant though moderate, a shortening of TCRB CDR3s appeared in all four CD4+ subsets of Type 1 diabetes patients.

Sequenced material consisted of expressed TCRB transcripts (all of the isolated RNA was reverse transcribed). Here immunoSEQ multiplex PCR was the method, and the copy in TCRdb shows in-frame clones only, minus some. The sample comprises approximately 260,000 clones, roughly 22% of which are singletons, and less than 0.03% rests with the top ten. A heparinised blood draw that averaged about 100 mL was obtained once from each donor. Germline CDR1 reads SQVTM; CDR2 reads ANQGSEA. The V gene lost 5 bases and the J gene lost 0 bases, with 11 bases spanning the gap. This CDR3 has 13 amino acids. The sequence was collected from a woman between 40 and 50 years old with type 1 diabetes. The rearrangement links TRBV29-1 to TRBJ2-7, with D perhaps TRBD1 (6 bases). Sequenced material: naive CD4+ T cells from blood. CDR3 sequence reads: CSVTGPSSYEQYF. CDR3 in DNA: TGCAGCGTTACAGGGCCGAGCTCCTACGAGCAGTACTTC.